This T cell receptor beta chain was captured by sequencing in a study of T-cell reconstitution after alpha-beta-depleted transplantation in children. Germline V gene data show CDR1 as SGDLS and CDR2 as YYNGEE. V was clipped by 0 bases and J by 4 bases, with 11 bases between them. The CDR3 totals 14 residues. The TCRbeta library incorporated unique molecular identifiers. Using its own MiXCR run on the PCR reads, TCRdb lists one record per CDR3 protein. Among more than 85,000 distinct CDR3 sequences listed, 10% were seen once. This clonotype was observed many times. The J gene is TRBJ2-7, the V gene TRBV9; TRBD2 is a possible D gene (6 bases). The source is a human donor who donated a stem cell graft to a child with acute lymphoblastic leukemia. Sequences were derived from PBMCs from the stem cell graft donor, sampled from the stem cell graft. The CDR3 coding sequence is TGTGCCAGCAGCGTAGGGTACGGGAGATACGAGCAGTACTTC. It codes for CASSVGYGRYEQYF. Together with reference TRBV9 and TRBJ2-7, the CDR3 gives the full variable domain: DSGVTQTPKHLITATGQRVTLRCSPRSGDLSVYWYQQSLDQGLQFLIQYYNGEERAKGNILERFSAQQFPDLHSELNLSSLELGDSALYFCASSVGYGRYEQYFGPGTRLTVT.